This TCR beta chain was captured by sequencing in a study of blood T cell repertoires in COVID-19. Across the whole study: Acute and convalescent COVID-19 specimens originated in the United States, Italy and Spain. From T cells, B-cell-depleted T cells, or PBMCs came the material, which was cDNA or gDNA.

Original processing methods: The authors estimated nucleated cell counts from reference gene primer amplification. Sequencing used immunoSEQ multiplex PCR; TCRdb keeps in-frame clones, though not all of them. The V and J calls and clone size are taken from that table; D and trimming were inferred from the DNA. The repertoire holds just over 650,000 clones, with approximately 90% as singletons. Trimming at V came to 1 base and at J to 5 bases, leaving 6 bases not matched to a gene. CDR3 length: 16 amino acids. The germline CDR1 and CDR2 sequences are LGHNA and YSLEER. The receptor's source is a woman aged 18-29 years with acute or convalescent COVID-19. The genes are TRBV4-3 and TRBJ2-7, with 12 bases fitting TRBD1. The sample consisted of peripheral blood. DNA for the CDR3: TGCGCCAGCAGCCAAGCGACGGGGACAGGGGGCAACGAGCAGTACTTC. Amino acid sequence: CASSQATGTGGNEQYF.